This T cell receptor (beta chain) appears in the sequencing data of a study of CD4 and CD8 cells across lung adenocarcinoma regions. Localized lung adenocarcinoma, a non-small cell lung cancer, affected the donors. The CDR3 sequence is 16 residues long. Germline V gene lookup returns CDR1 SGHVS and CDR2 FNYEAQ. V was cut by 2 bases and J by 2 bases, with 16 bases left in between. Via MiXCR, TCRdb re-called the PCR reads, giving one row per CDR3 protein. The table has thousands of distinct CDR3 sequences, 45% to 60% seen once. This clonotype has just a few counts. Sample: CD8+ T cells from the center of a lung tumor. V and J are TRBV7-6 and TRBJ2-7; D unresolved. The sequence was collected from a female donor with lung adenocarcinoma. The CD4 and CD8 labels of this study may be unreliable. The CDR3 sequence is CASSLPFSSDAYEQYF. The CDR3 region has the DNA TGTGCCAGCAGCTTACCCTTTTCTTCGGACGCCTACGAGCAGTACTTC.